The 24 T cell receptor beta chains in this list originate from one sample, sequenced in a study of blood T cell repertoires in COVID-19. Repertoires were generated with immunoSEQ multiplex PCR, while TCRdb's copy carries only in-frame clones and drops some. The sample carries 150,000 to 190,000 clones, roughly 85% recorded once. Sequenced material: peripheral blood. The source is a woman aged 55-69 years with COVID-19, enrolled during active disease.

The chain employs TRBV18 and TRBJ2-1, with 12 bases fitting TRBD2. The CDR3 totals 16 residues. J was trimmed by 4 bases and V by 0 bases; bases with no gene match: 1. Germline CDR1 is KGHSH and CDR2 is LQKENI. For the CDR3, the DNA is TGTGCCAGCTCACCACCCACTAGCGGGGGGTACAATGAGCAGTTCTTC. Translating it yields CASSPPTSGGYNEQFF.

This clone was observed once. This chain links TRBV18 with TRBJ1-5, with a possible D match to TRBD1 (5 bases). Germline CDR1 KGHSH, CDR2 LQKENI. Trimming took 3 bases from V and 5 from J, leaving 14 bases between them. The CDR3 runs 15 residues. For the CDR3, the DNA is TGTGCCAGCTCACCCCTTCCTGGGGGGGATCAGCCCCAGCATTTT. Protein product: CASSPLPGGDQPQHF.

The chain employs TRBV2 and TRBJ2-3, with 7 bases matching TRBD1. With V trimmed by 1 base and J by 3 bases, 7 bases remained unmatched. The germline gives CDR1 SNHLY, CDR2 FYNNEI. This CDR3 is 16 amino acids long. As DNA, the CDR3 is TGTGCCAGCAGTGAAGAGTCAGGGGGTGCAACAGATACGCAGTATTTT. It codes for CASSEESGGATDTQYF.

The V call is TRBV6-2 or TRBV6-3, the J call TRBJ2-2; no reliable D call. The CDR3 spans 14 residues. V shed 2 bases and J shed 0 bases, with 4 bases lying between them. In germline, CDR1 is MNHEY, CDR2 SVGEGT. CDR3 in amino acids: CASSYLPNTGELFF. The CDR3 coding sequence is TGTGCCAGCAGTTACCTCCCGAACACCGGGGAGCTGTTTTTT.

This chain joins TRBV7-2 and TRBJ1-1; D gene ambiguous. Germline CDR1 is SGHTA and CDR2 is FQGNSA. The CDR3 is made up of 15 amino acids. The V and J ends lost 3 bases and 0 bases respectively, with 11 bases between them. The DNA for the CDR3 is TGTGCCAGCAGCTTTCAGTCTGTTATGAACACTGAAGCTTTCTTT. Translating it yields CASSFQSVMNTEAFF.

The chain is built from TRBV5-1 and TRBJ2-5; TRBD2 matches at 8 bases. V lost 4 bases to trimming and J lost 5 bases; unmatched junction nucleotides: 7. The CDR3 contains 14 residues. CDR1 SGHRS and CDR2 YFSETQ come from the germline V gene. For the CDR3, the DNA is TGCGCCAGCAGCCGTAGCGGGATGGAGGAGACCCAGTACTTC. This gives the protein CASSRSGMEETQYF.

The V and J genes are TRBV6-4 and TRBJ2-3; 8 positions match TRBD1. Losses at the gene ends were 7 bases for V and 0 bases for J; bases not matched to a gene: 9. The germline gives CDR1 MRHNA, CDR2 SNTAGT. The CDR3 spans 16 residues. CDR3 amino acids: CASKETGGQSTDTQYF. The CDR3 DNA reads TGTGCCAGCAAGGAAACAGGGGGACAAAGCACAGATACGCAGTATTTT.

CDR3: CASSPGGRLLPGELFF. DNA of the CDR3: TGTGCCAGCAGTCCCGGGGGGCGGCTCCTTCCCGGGGAGCTGTTTTTT. The rearrangement links TRBV7-3 to TRBJ2-2, with D possibly matching TRBD2 (7 bases). There are 16 residues in the CDR3. The V and J ends lost 6 bases and 6 bases respectively, with 20 bases between them. Per the germline V gene, CDR1 is SGHTA and CDR2 is FQGTGA.

This chain connects TRBV6-2 or TRBV6-3 to TRBJ2-5, with D perhaps TRBD2 (5 bases). V gave up 4 bases and J gave up 5 bases, with 11 bases separating them. The CDR3 spans 13 residues. CDR1 is MNHEY and CDR2 is SVGEGT in the germline V gene. The CDR3: CASSLWEKETQYF. The DNA for the CDR3 is TGTGCCAGCAGTTTGTGGGAGAAGGAGACCCAGTACTTC.

The chain couples TRBV12-3 or TRBV12-4 to TRBJ1-2; D is uncertain. The CDR3 has 13 residues. With 7 bases removed from V and 4 bases from J, the gap between germline ends came to 13 bases. The CDR3 spells CASTSQAAYGYTF. The CDR3 coding sequence is TGTGCCAGCACCTCCCAGGCTGCCTATGGCTACACCTTC.

This sequence joins TRBV7-7 and TRBJ2-2; possibly TRBD1 for D (5 bases). The CDR3 runs 15 residues. Trimming took 1 base from V and 5 from J, leaving 11 bases between them. Germline loops: CDR1 SSHAT, CDR2 FNYEAQ (reference sequence). Here the CDR3 DNA reads TGTGCCAGCAGCTTAGGGGCAGGGAAAACCGGGGAGCTGTTTTTT. As protein: CASSLGAGKTGELFF. Combining the CDR3 with reference TRBV7-7 and TRBJ2-2 gives the whole variable domain GAGVSQSPRYKVTKRGQDVTLRCDPISSHATLYWYQQALGQGPEFLTYFNYEAQPDKSGLPSDRFSAERPEGSISTLTIQRTEQRDSAMYRCASSLGAGKTGELFFGEGSRLTVL.

The gene calls are TRBV7-9 and TRBJ2-3; 7 bases fit TRBD1. The CDR3 is made up of 14 amino acids. Germline CDR1 SEHNR, CDR2 FQNEAQ (reference sequence). V dropped 3 bases and J dropped 4; count of bases not matched to a gene: 4. CDR3 loop: CASSFEGAADTQYF. CDR3 sequence (DNA): TGTGCCAGCAGCTTTGAGGGGGCGGCAGATACGCAGTATTTT.

This clone was found a few times. J is TRBJ1-1 and V is TRBV3-1 (or the pseudogene TRBV3-2); TRBD1 might be the D (5 bases). The CDR3 consists of 15 residues. Germline V gene sequence: CDR1 LGHDT, CDR2 YNNKEL (reference sequence). Trimming took off 4 bases at V and 6 bases at J, with 18 bases between the two ends. The DNA of the CDR3 is TGTGCCAGCAGCCTTAAGGGGCGCGGGGTCCCTGAAGCTTTCTTT. This encodes CASSLKGRGVPEAFF.

The rearrangement joins TRBV18 to TRBJ2-3, with TRBD2 as a possible D gene (6 bases). The germline gives CDR1 KGHSH, CDR2 LQKENI. This CDR3 contains 13 residues. The ends were cut back, 3 bases at V and 6 bases at J, with 10 bases in the middle. CDR3 nucleotides: TGTGCCAGCTCACCTTACGGGAGTGATACGCAGTATTTT. Its protein is CASSPYGSDTQYF.

The chain has TRBV6-6 and TRBJ1-4, with 7 bases fitting TRBD1. Germline trimming cut 6 bases from V and 1 base from J; bases unmatched to any gene: 8. The CDR3 is 16 amino acids. CDR1 is MNHNY and CDR2 is SVGAGI in the germline V gene (reference sequence). This CDR3 reads CASSDEGAVTNEKLFF. Written as DNA, the CDR3 is TGTGCCAGCAGCGATGAGGGGGCAGTAACTAATGAAAAACTGTTTTTT.

The sample holds one count of this clone. The gene calls are TRBV19 and TRBJ2-1; 10 bases are shared with TRBD2. The CDR3 has 15 amino acids. The germline V gene has CDR1 LNHDA and CDR2 SQIVND (reference sequence). V was clipped by 1 base and J by 4 bases; unmatched bases: 1. CDR3 DNA: TGTGCCAGTAGTATAGGGACTAGCGGTTACAATGAGCAGTTCTTC. It codes for CASSIGTSGYNEQFF.

The rearrangement joins TRBV10-3 to TRBJ2-1; the D gene is possibly TRBD1 (6 bases). Germline V gene sequence: CDR1 ENHRY, CDR2 SYGVKD. This CDR3 spans 12 amino acids. Trimming removed 6 bases from V and 8 bases from J, with 11 bases in between. Here the CDR3 reads CAISQGTDEQFF. CDR3 in DNA: TGTGCCATCAGCCAGGGGACGGATGAGCAGTTCTTC.

This clone was counted a few times. This chain uses TRBV6-6 with TRBJ2-6, with 7 bases lining up with TRBD1. Per the germline V gene, CDR1 is MNHNY and CDR2 is SVGAGI (reference sequence). The ends lost 5 bases at V and 0 bases at J; junction bases unmatched: 4. The CDR3 covers 16 residues. The CDR3 DNA reads as TGTGCCAGCAGTACGAGACAGGGCTCTGGGGCCAACGTCCTGACTTTC. This translates into CASSTRQGSGANVLTF.

This chain connects TRBV29-1 to TRBJ1-2, with no clear D. The CDR3 runs to 10 residues. Looked up from germline, CDR1 is SQVTM and CDR2 is ANQGSEA. V was trimmed by 4 bases and J by 10 bases, leaving 10 bases between them. The CDR3 DNA is TGCAGCGTTGGGCCAGCGGCCTACACCTTC. Translation: CSVGPAAYTF.

The J gene is TRBJ2-5, the V gene TRBV11-2, with TRBD1 as a possible D gene (5 bases). The CDR3 sequence is 14 residues long. Trimming removed 4 bases from V and 7 bases from J, with 16 bases in between. Germline V gene sequence: CDR1 SGHAT, CDR2 FQNNGV. Written as DNA, the CDR3 is TGTGCCAGCAGCTCTCCGTCCAGGGTAGGGACCCAGTACTTC. The encoded protein is CASSSPSRVGTQYF.

V gene TRBV19 combines with J gene TRBJ1-5; D possibly corresponds to TRBD1 (5 bases). CDR1 LNHDA and CDR2 SQIVND come from the germline V gene (reference sequence). V was pared by 6 bases and J by 7 bases, with 16 bases between. The CDR3 sequence is 14 residues long. CDR3 protein: CASSPRGGKQPQHF. The CDR3 DNA follows: TGTGCCAGTAGCCCCCGGGGGGGTAAACAGCCCCAGCATTTT.

Only one count was recorded for this clone. V is TRBV5-4 and J is TRBJ1-4; TRBD1 aligns across 8 bases. The germline gives CDR1 SGHNT, CDR2 YYREEE (reference sequence). The CDR3 contains 14 residues. V was clipped by 3 bases and J by 8 bases; unmatched bases: 6. CDR3 in amino acids: CASSSGQGGEKLFF. The CDR3 DNA sequence: TGTGCCAGCAGCTCCGGACAGGGTGGAGAAAAACTGTTTTTT. Using reference TRBV5-4 and TRBJ1-4 for the parts outside the CDR3, the full variable domain is ETGVTQSPTHLIKTRGQQVTLRCSSQSGHNTVSWYQQALGQGPQFIFQYYREEENGRGNFPPRFSGLQFPNYSSELNVNALELDDSALYLCASSSGQGGEKLFFGSGTQLSVL.

This chain connects TRBV20-1 to TRBJ1-1, with D possibly TRBD1 on 6 matching bases. Germline CDR1 reads DFQATT; CDR2 reads SNEGSKA (reference sequence). This CDR3 is built from 11 residues. Deletions cut 5 bases from V and 8 bases from J, with 12 bases between. In nucleotides, the CDR3 is TGCAGTGCTCGACAGGCTTCAGAAGCTTTCTTT. This encodes CSARQASEAFF.

J is TRBJ2-3 and V is TRBV19, with D perhaps TRBD1 (5 bases). V was pared by 7 bases and J by 2 bases, with 16 bases between. This CDR3 comprises 15 residues. Germline CDR1 LNHDA, CDR2 SQIVND (reference sequence). CDR3 nucleotide sequence: TGTGCCAGTAATTCCGCAGGGTCCCCCACAGATACGCAGTATTTT. Amino acids: CASNSAGSPTDTQYF.